These T cell receptor beta chains were read from a single sample in a study of cytomegalovirus exposure and HLA in healthy donors. The data were produced by immunoSEQ multiplex PCR, yet TCRdb's version contains in-frame clones alone and is incomplete. The sample holds 150,000 to 200,000 clones. Sequencing was performed on PBMCs. The source is a woman between 18 and 29 years old in good health and CMV-seropositive. Each CDR3 is given with its conserved first and last residue. A D gene is named only where the DNA matches it firmly.

j_call v_call d_call cdr3_aa cdr3_nt
TRBJ1-1 TRBV14 TRBD1 CASSLWTGQGAFF TGTGCCAGCAGCCTGTGGACAGGTCAGGGAGCTTTCTTT
TRBJ1-5 TRBV27 NA CAGGRSVTGRTQPQHF TGTGCCGGGGGAAGAAGTGTGACAGGAAGGACCCAGCCCCAGCATTTT
TRBJ2-1 TRBV6-1 NA CASSGQSSYNEQFF TGTGCCAGCAGTGGACAGAGCTCCTACAATGAGCAGTTCTTC
TRBJ2-5 TRBV11-3 NA CASSFFGGRETQYF TGTGCCAGCAGCTTCTTCGGGGGGCGGGAGACCCAGTACTTC
TRBJ1-2 TRBV5-1 TRBD1 CASSLGQGQSYGYTF TGCGCCAGCAGCTTGGGACAGGGTCAGAGCTATGGCTACACCTTC
TRBJ2-6 TRBV7-9 TRBD1 CASSLTGGSGANVLTF TGTGCCAGCAGCCTAACAGGGGGCTCTGGGGCCAACGTCCTGACTTTC
TRBJ1-4 TRBV7-2 NA CASSLAGAGTNEKLFF TGTGCCAGCAGCTTAGCAGGGGCCGGGACTAATGAAAAACTGTTTTTT
TRBJ1-1 TRBV6-6 TRBD1 CASSSGTDRKAFF TGTGCCAGCTCCTCCGGGACAGACAGAAAAGCTTTCTTT
TRBJ2-7 TRBV5-1 TRBD2 CASSFGASGSYEQYF TGCGCCAGCAGCTTCGGAGCTAGCGGATCCTACGAGCAGTACTTC
TRBJ1-6 TRBV11-3 NA CASRESDSPYNSPLHF TGTGCCAGCAGGGAGTCTGACAGCCCTTATAATTCACCCCTCCACTTT
TRBJ2-7 TRBV11-2 NA CASSLDRYEQYF TGTGCCAGCAGCTTAGATCGGTACGAGCAGTACTTC